This T cell receptor (beta chain) was identified during a study of blood T cell repertoires in COVID-19. There are 15 residues in the CDR3. CDR1 is SGHKS, CDR2 YYEKEE, per germline (reference sequence). Trimming cost V 1 base and J 7 bases, with 18 bases left between them. The data were produced by immunoSEQ multiplex PCR, yet TCRdb's version contains in-frame clones alone and is incomplete. This table has hundreds of thousands of clones, almost 85% appearing once. Researchers sorted participants into cohorts using their self-reported clinical history. The sequence was collected from a woman aged 50 to 65 with acute COVID-19. Sequencing was performed on PBMCs or T cells enriched from blood (not recorded which). This rearrangement joins TRBV5-5 to TRBJ2-7; the D gene is possibly TRBD2 (6 bases). The DNA for the CDR3 is TGTGCCAGCAGCTTGAATCTAGCGCGGGCCAGTGAGCAGTACTTC. It codes for CASSLNLARASEQYF. Using reference TRBV5-5 and TRBJ2-7 for the parts outside the CDR3, the full variable domain is DAGVTQSPTHLIKTRGQQVTLRCSPISGHKSVSWYQQVLGQGPQFIFQYYEKEERGRGNFPDRFSARQFPNYSSELNVNALLLGDSALYLCASSLNLARASEQYFGPGTRLTVT.